This T cell receptor (beta chain) comes out of a study of cytomegalovirus exposure and HLA in healthy donors (dated by TCRdb to 2016 to 2017). General notes on the study: In an earlier analysis of fewer than 750 of the donors, under 300 Gb of sequence data and 90 million to 130 million unique TCR beta sequences from about 179 million T cells were reported. About 330 gigabases of sequencing data and 70 million to 100 million unique TCR sequences made up an early release that covered fewer than 650 HLA-typed donors. Of the roughly 400 genotyped donors, 81% fell in the genetic ancestry cluster associated with self-reported Caucasian donors. The study aimed to test whether cataloging public T cell receptors could reveal signatures of past pathogen exposure. The T cell repertoires of 666 subjects were profiled by immunosequencing and related to cytomegalovirus serostatus. Besides the first cohort of 500 to 700 subjects, a separate validation cohort made up of 90 to 150 different subjects was used. High-throughput TCR immunosequencing, statistical association of individual TCRs with disease status, and machine learning were combined to predict cytomegalovirus infection status. A later analysis re-analyzed previously published TCR beta repertoires from roughly 600 donors and added high-resolution HLA genotyping to study TCR occurrence patterns. The later analysis used no new phenotypic data to find candidate immune exposures, relying instead on TCR beta sequences and their occurrence across donors. An earlier analysis of approximately 500 of the donors applied high-throughput TCR beta sequencing to assess whether each TCR beta V gene segment acted as functional or pseudogenic. Donor age, sex, ethnicity and CMV serostatus were compiled together with the repertoire data. A later genetic analysis used genome-wide SNP genotypes for about three fifths of the 666 donors, treating that subset as a discovery cohort. Every discovery cohort repertoire had been produced on one sequencing platform. Both class I and class II loci were covered by HLA typing, at four-digit resolution. The number of donors typed differed by locus, with roughly 629-640 for A, B, C, DRB1 and DQB1, around 500 for DQA1, 600 to 610 for DPA1, and around 450 for DPB1. Four to six DR-DQ haplotypes were handled as single units for association and clustering, since linkage in the cohort was strong. Across 398 genotyped donors of the cohort, an average of roughly 250,000 unique TCR beta nucleotide sequences per donor were sequenced, and 15% to 20% of those sequences were non-productive.

Paper-wide results and their limitations: A later analysis found that most CMV-associated TCR beta chains appeared HLA-restricted, with HLA associations seemingly driven largely by CMV exposure. Cytomegalovirus status was reported to be diagnosed by the classifier with high specificity and sensitivity in both the original and validation cohorts. Strong co-occurrence of HLA alleles, especially DR and DQ, made assigning TCR associations to individual alleles difficult. Because HLA typing was unavailable for some donors at each locus, only the typed subset was used in association tests. In a later analysis, HLA-associated TCR beta chains showed more clonal expansion and lower generation probabilities than non-associated chains that were equally common. Specific HLA alleles were associated with 15,000 to 20,000 TCR beta sequences at a false discovery rate of 0.05 in a later analysis. Correlated functional status among segregating V segments might reflect linkage disequilibrium, but an unknown experimental factor could not be ruled out. A later analysis reported that several top co-occurrence clusters appeared linked to parvovirus B19, influenza, CMV and Epstein-Barr virus. Most TCR sequences were observed very rarely across donors, whereas some public TCRs were present in many individuals. In a later analysis, TCR association rates were found to vary across HLA loci, with the most associated TCRs seen for DRB1 alleles and the fewest for HLA-C alleles. A cluster of highly shared sequence variants was judged likely to represent a technical artifact of the sequencing pipeline. The study listed around 160 TCR beta chains as associated with cytomegalovirus. The only immune exposure information available for the cohort was CMV serostatus. A further reported finding was that TCR beta sequences accurately predicted the HLA-A and HLA-B alleles for most subjects in the first cohort. A later genetic analysis associated a missense DCLRE1C variant with V-gene and J-gene trimming of TCR beta chains, and an independent cohort replicated the association. A few of the identified cytomegalovirus-associated TCR beta chains were confirmed in vitro to be specific for cytomegalovirus antigens. The cohort was sequenced for TCR beta chains only, and without alpha or paired-chain data the features that could be detected were limited. Some IMGT-functional V segments, including TRBV6-2 and TRBV6-3, could not be told apart with the 87-base-pair reads, so those segments were excluded. Sequencing depth was assumed to be roughly uniform across donors in the presence/absence analyses, though that assumption may not hold. The authors suggested that the approach could potentially be extended to other disease states and immunological phenotypes. In an earlier analysis of 450 to 750 of the donors, most TCR beta V segments appeared in productive rearrangements about 90% or about 30% of the time, broadly matching IMGT annotations. According to a later genetic analysis, donors in an Asian-associated ancestry cluster had fewer N-insertions in productive TCRs than the roughly 660-donor mean. The earlier analysis of approximately 560 of the donors excluded around 17 rarely observed V segments, including chromosome 9 orphons, because counts were too low.

The library came from the immunoSEQ multiplex PCR assay. The multiplex PCR relied on a mix of 60 forward primers for TCR Vbeta segments and 13 reverse primers for TCR Jbeta segments. Amplification of the CDR3 region of rearranged TCR beta genes was performed with a multiplex PCR assay on genomic DNA. The Illumina HiSeq System was used to sequence the amplified TCR beta libraries as 87-base-pair reads. The study's own analysis went as follows. In a later analysis, roughly 80 million unique TCR beta chains were counted across the approximately 640 repertoires, and around 10 million of these chains were shared by at least two donors. To remove PCR and sequencing errors, raw reads were error-corrected and collapsed into unique sequences using a nearest-neighbor algorithm that merged closely related sequences. CDR3 sequences were aligned to IMGT reference sequences to assign V, D and J gene segments. Each retained sequence needed at least a six-nucleotide match to both a V gene segment and a J gene segment. Rearrangements were classified as productive when the CDR3 lacked stop codons and remained in frame with V and J, and all other rearrangements were classified as non-productive. CDR3 was defined by IMGT convention, running from the second conserved V-encoded cysteine to the conserved J-encoded phenylalanine. In an earlier analysis of approximately 500 of the donors, sequences lacking an unambiguous match to a single V gene segment were excluded. An earlier analysis of 450 to 650 of the donors called V segments functional above 56.7% productive rearrangements and segregating when the between-donor standard deviation exceeded 5%. A statistical classification framework was built to diagnose cytomegalovirus status from the catalog of TCR beta chain sequences. V and J gene assignment, in a later analysis, came from comparing TCR nucleotide sequences with IMGT/GENE-DB human TR gene sequences. The TCRdist pipeline was used in a later analysis to assign CDR3 sequences and most-parsimonious VDJ recombination scenarios. A later analysis defined each TCR beta chain by its CDR3 amino acid sequence plus V-gene family, and excluded reads lacking a unique V-gene family. To address suspected cross-contamination and a sequencing artifact, a later analysis removed 450 to 700 highly shared, low-generation-probability nucleotide sequences. A later analysis calculated a clonal expansion index for each public chain from normalized within-repertoire ranks of inferred template counts. In a later analysis, generation probabilities were computed with a VDJ recombination model fitted to out-of-frame rearrangements, and the resulting probabilities were checked against IGoR. A later analysis scored TCR-TCR, TCR-HLA and TCR-CMV co-occurrence with hypergeometric tests, applying a repertoire-size bias correction to TCR pairs. False discovery rates were estimated in a later analysis by permuting HLA or CMV assignments 20 times. A later analysis grouped co-occurring TCRs with DBSCAN, adding TCRdist sequence similarity when clustering within HLA-allele-positive subsets. Co-occurrence clustering excluded repertoires with fewer than 30,000 or more than 120,000 public chains, plus five with anomalous nucleotide sharing. TCRdb carries this immuneACCESS record with in-frame sequences only. Its versions omit some clonotypes, under half of them owing to an unresolved V gene in the studies checked, with the rest unexplained. D and trimming were read from the DNA, whereas the V and J calls and clone size are those reported in that table. The sample table contains approximately 97,000 clones; only one count was recorded for about 69% of them. The biggest ten clones account for approximately 4.3% of the sample.

CDR1 and CDR2 are read off the germline V gene (reference sequence) as LNHDA and SQIVND. Including the terminal cysteine and phenylalanine, the CDR3 comprises 14 residues. The entry retains the CDR3 DNA only, 42 bases that are in frame from base 1. The junction shows trimming of 5 bases on V and 5 bases on J, and the gene matches do not reach 7 bases of it. The cohort comprised 670 or so healthy bone marrow donors. Cohort members were all nominally healthy when sampled, although unrecorded immune exposures were likely present. Of the 550 to 750 cohort members, about 280 had positive CMV serostatus and 350 to 450 had negative CMV serostatus, and CMV serostatus was not recorded for the donor. A peripheral blood sample was collected from each donor, and TCR beta sequencing was performed on peripheral blood mononuclear cells. The Qiagen DNeasy Blood Extraction Kit was used to extract genomic DNA from the blood cell samples.

Concerning this clone itself: Its antigen remains unidentified. Base qualities are not at hand, and no much larger clone is one base apart.

This clonotype was obtained from a human donor in good health. The sequencing sample was made of PBMCs. The rearrangement joined TRBV19 to TRBJ2-5; the junction holds 8 bases that match TRBD1. The bases are TGTGCCAGTAGTGAGACAGGGGTTATGGAGACCCAGTACTTC. This encodes CASSETGVMETQYF.